This is a list of T cell receptor beta chains from one sample in a study of T and B cells in COVID-19 patients. One entry per CDR3 protein, called by TCRdb with MiXCR from the multiplex PCR reads. The sample consists of 5,500 to 8,000 distinct CDR3 sequences, 30% to 35% of them appearing once. The source material was blood. All receptors come from a human donor with active COVID-19. Both conserved end residues are part of each CDR3. Each record gives: D gene, clone size, V gene, J gene, CDR3 length, CDR3 DNA, CDR3 protein. The D gene is left open where the match is weak. Clone size is given for some rows only: seen once, a few or many times, or a class if the clone is expanded.

TRBD2,.,TRBV5-1,TRBJ2-3,16,TGCGCCAGCAGCTTAGGGGCGGGGGGGCCGGTGGATACGCAGTATTTT,CASSLGAGGPVDTQYF
.,.,TRBV12-3/TRBV12-4,TRBJ1-4,15,TGTGCCAGCAGTTTAGGTTGGCAGGGTTCTGCAAAACTGTTTTTT,CASSLGWQGSAKLFF
TRBD1,few,TRBV5-1,TRBJ2-3,15,TGCGCCAGCAGTTCCGGGACAGGGGCAACAGATACGCAGTATTTT,CASSSGTGATDTQYF
TRBD2,medium-sized,TRBV19,TRBJ2-2,15,TGTGCCAGTAGTATGGCGGGGGGGGGCACCGGGGAGCTGTTTTTT,CASSMAGGGTGELFF
TRBD2,.,TRBV6-4,TRBJ2-3,15,TGTGCCAGCATGACTAGCGGGGGGGCCAGAGATACGCAGTATTTT,CASMTSGGARDTQYF
.,medium-sized,TRBV19,TRBJ2-3,14,TGTGCCAGTAGCGCAGGGGATGGCACAGATACGCAGTATTTT,CASSAGDGTDTQYF
TRBD2,medium-sized,TRBV7-4,TRBJ2-2,15,TGTGCCAACGCTACGAGCGGGGGGAACACCGGGGAGCTGTTTTTT,CANATSGGNTGELFF
.,.,TRBV12-3/TRBV12-4,TRBJ1-2,12,TGTGCCAGCAGGGGAAGGGGGGGCGGCTACACCTTC,CASRGRGGGYTF
.,.,TRBV10-3,TRBJ1-5,13,TGTGCCATCAGTGAAGCGAAGAATCAGCCCCAGCATTTT,CAISEAKNQPQHF
.,few,TRBV7-6,TRBJ1-4,19,TGTGCCAGCAGCCCAGAGGGGGGGGCGCAGCTGTTGGGTGCTGAAAAACTGTTTTTT,CASSPEGGAQLLGAEKLFF
.,.,TRBV5-4,TRBJ2-5,14,TGTGCCAGCAGCCTCGGGACAACCAAAGAGACCCAGTACTTC,CASSLGTTKETQYF
.,.,TRBV4-2,TRBJ2-1,14,TGTGCCAGCAGCCAAGATCTTGGGACCTACACGGCGTTCTTC,CASSQDLGTYTAFF
TRBD1,few,TRBV28,TRBJ2-3,15,TGTGCCAGCAGTATCCAGGGGGTATATACAGATACGCAGTATTTT,CASSIQGVYTDTQYF
TRBD1,medium-sized,TRBV29-1,TRBJ2-5,15,TGCAGCGTTGGCGAGGTTGGACAGGGCTTCGAGACCCAGTACTTC,CSVGEVGQGFETQYF
TRBD2,.,TRBV11-1,TRBJ2-1,17,TGTGCCAGCAGCTTAGGCTGGGGGGGGACCTCCTACAATGAGCAGTTCTTC,CASSLGWGGTSYNEQFF
.,few,TRBV12-3/TRBV12-4,TRBJ1-4,15,TGTGCCAGCAGTCCCAGGAGGGGGAATAATGAAAAACTGTTTTTT,CASSPRRGNNEKLFF
.,few,TRBV4-3,TRBJ1-1,15,TGCGCCAGCAGCCAAGACGGGACGGCGAACACTGAAGCTTTCTTT,CASSQDGTANTEAFF
.,.,TRBV5-1,TRBJ2-1,13,TGCGCCAGCAGCTTGGCAGGGAGCAATGAGCAGTTCTTC,CASSLAGSNEQFF
.,.,TRBV13,TRBJ2-7,14,TGTGCCAGCAGCCAAGTCCGGGACTCCTACGAGCAGTACTTC,CASSQVRDSYEQYF
TRBD2,few,TRBV6-1,TRBJ2-2,17,TGTGCCAGCAGTGAAATCTTTAGCGGGGGGGCGGTCGGGGAGCTGTTTTTT,CASSEIFSGGAVGELFF
TRBD1,medium-sized,TRBV29-1,TRBJ2-7,13,TGCAGCGTTCTCGGACAGGGTCCCTACGAGCAGTACTTC,CSVLGQGPYEQYF
TRBD1,once,TRBV19,TRBJ1-1,17,TGTGCCAGTAGTGCGACAGGGGGGGGGTTTAGGAACACTGAAGCTTTCTTT,CASSATGGGFRNTEAFF
.,.,TRBV12-3/TRBV12-4,TRBJ1-2,15,TGTGCCAGCAGTTTGAGGGGAGGTTTCGAATCAGGCTACACCTTC,CASSLRGGFESGYTF
.,medium-sized,TRBV18,TRBJ2-2,13,TGTGCCAGCTCACCATTGGACACCGGGGAGCTGTTTTTT,CASSPLDTGELFF
.,medium-sized,TRBV29-1,TRBJ1-1,11,TGCAGCGGTACAGGGTACACTGAAGCTTTCTTT,CSGTGYTEAFF
.,medium-sized,TRBV19,TRBJ2-2,18,TGTGCCAGTACTCAGTCCGGGGGCCACCCTAAAAACACCGGGGAGCTGTTTTTT,CASTQSGGHPKNTGELFF
.,.,TRBV7-9,TRBJ2-1,17,TGTGCCAGCAGCTTAGCGGGAGTGGGCATGGGCTACAATGAGCAGTTCTTC,CASSLAGVGMGYNEQFF
.,.,TRBV13,TRBJ2-3,15,TGTGCCAGCAGGTATACTGCGTCTAGCACAGATACGCAGTATTTT,CASRYTASSTDTQYF
TRBD1,medium-sized,TRBV6-2/TRBV6-3,TRBJ2-3,15,TGTGCCAGCAGTCAAGGGACAGGGTCGACAGATACGCAGTATTTT,CASSQGTGSTDTQYF
TRBD1,once,TRBV20-1,TRBJ2-7,14,TGCAGTGCTACAAGGACAGGGGGTTTTAACGAGCAGTACTTC,CSATRTGGFNEQYF
.,.,TRBV19,TRBJ1-1,12,TGTGCCAGTAGTCTAGAGGGGCGCGTAGCTTTCTTT,CASSLEGRVAFF
TRBD1,few,TRBV6-2/TRBV6-3,TRBJ2-4,16,TGTGCCAGCAGTCGCAGGGGGCCTCTAGCCAAAAACATTCAGTACTTC,CASSRRGPLAKNIQYF
TRBD2,medium-sized,TRBV6-2/TRBV6-3,TRBJ2-2,14,TGTGCCAGCACCGACGGGGGGGCGACCGGGGAGCTGTTTTTT,CASTDGGATGELFF
TRBD1,few,TRBV7-6,TRBJ1-4,16,TGTGCCAGCAGCTTGCAACCGGGACAGGGTGACGAAAAACTGTTTTTT,CASSLQPGQGDEKLFF
TRBD1,.,TRBV6-1,TRBJ2-5,15,TGTGCCAGCAAACTTATACTCCAGGGGGTAGAGACCCAGTACTTC,CASKLILQGVETQYF
.,medium-sized,TRBV5-6,TRBJ2-1,14,TGTGCCAGCAGCCCCCCGGGTCACCGGGGTGAGCAGTTCTTC,CASSPPGHRGEQFF
.,large,TRBV29-1,TRBJ2-2,13,TGCAGCGCGTCGCAGGGTTCCACCGGGGAGCTGTTTTTT,CSASQGSTGELFF
TRBD1,.,TRBV6-1,TRBJ1-5,14,TGTGCCAGCAGATGGACAGGGAACAATCAGCCCCAGCATTTT,CASRWTGNNQPQHF
TRBD2,medium-sized,TRBV13,TRBJ2-3,15,TGTGCCAGCAGCTTAAGTGAGCGGGGGCTAGATACGCAGTATTTT,CASSLSERGLDTQYF
.,few,TRBV7-6,TRBJ2-3,15,TGTGCCAGCAGCCGCCTGAGGACCCTCACAGATACGCAGTATTTT,CASSRLRTLTDTQYF
.,few,TRBV5-1,TRBJ2-7,16,TGCGCCAGCAGCCTTCCTTCCTCGGGGAAACCCTACGAGCAGTACTTC,CASSLPSSGKPYEQYF
TRBD1,.,TRBV6-1,TRBJ2-7,14,TGTGCCAGCAGTCAGGGGACAGGTTCCTACGAGCAGTACTTC,CASSQGTGSYEQYF
TRBD2,few,TRBV12-3/TRBV12-4,TRBJ2-2,15,TGTGCCAGCATCCGGGGGGGCGCGGGCACCGGGGAGCTGTTTTTT,CASIRGGAGTGELFF
.,medium-sized,TRBV27,TRBJ2-2,13,TGTGCCAGCAGTTTCTGGGACACCGGGGAGCTGTTTTTT,CASSFWDTGELFF
TRBD2,.,TRBV7-4,TRBJ2-2,16,TGTGCCAGCAGATCCGGGACTAGCGTGAACACCGGGGAGCTGTTTTTT,CASRSGTSVNTGELFF
.,.,TRBV18,TRBJ1-1,14,TGTGCCAGCTCACCTCGGTCGAGGGACACTGAAGCTTTCTTT,CASSPRSRDTEAFF
.,few,TRBV5-8,TRBJ2-3,13,TGTGCCAGCATGAAAAGGACCACAGATACGCAGTATTTT,CASMKRTTDTQYF
TRBD2,.,TRBV12-3/TRBV12-4,TRBJ2-3,16,TGTGCCAGCCTTAATAGCGGGAAACTAGTACCAGATACGCAGTATTTT,CASLNSGKLVPDTQYF
.,few,TRBV15,TRBJ1-3,16,TGTGCCACCAGCAGATATTGGACGGAACCTGGAAACACCATATATTTT,CATSRYWTEPGNTIYF
TRBD1,.,TRBV6-2/TRBV6-3,TRBJ2-7,15,TGTGCCAGCAGGCATAGACAGGGTGTTGCTTACGAGCAGTACTTC,CASRHRQGVAYEQYF
TRBD1,.,TRBV18,TRBJ1-5,14,TGTGCCAGCTCACCCCGACAGGGGGATCAGCCCCAGCATTTT,CASSPRQGDQPQHF
.,.,TRBV7-9,TRBJ1-3,14,TGTGCCAGCAGCCCTAGTGTTTTCGGAAACACCATATATTTT,CASSPSVFGNTIYF